This passage covers 25 T cell receptor beta chains from one sample sequenced in a study of T cell responses to AZD1222 COVID-19 vaccine. This table comes from immunoSEQ multiplex PCR, and its TCRdb copy is limited to in-frame clones, with some not included. The sample includes approximately 100,000 clones, about 93% of them seen just once. The sequencing here drew on peripheral blood, taken on day 0 of AZD1222 vaccination. Receptors were obtained from an adult in good health.

The chain recombines TRBV28 with TRBJ2-2, with D tentatively TRBD1 (5 bases). Germline CDR1 reads MDHEN; CDR2 reads SYDVKM. CDR3 length equals 17 residues. V was shortened by 2 bases and J by 0 bases, with 13 bases between the two germline ends. Written as DNA, the CDR3 is TGTGCCAGCAGTTTAGACCGGTGGGGCTCGAACACCGGGGAGCTGTTTTTT. It encodes CASSLDRWGSNTGELFF.

V and J are TRBV19 and TRBJ1-5, with 8 bases lining up with TRBD1. The CDR3 contains 15 residues. The V segment lost 6 bases and the J segment 5 bases; nucleotides outside the gene matches: 9. Per the germline V gene, CDR1 is LNHDA and CDR2 is SQIVND (reference sequence). The CDR3 reads CASRAVAGGYQPQHF. Here the CDR3 DNA reads TGTGCCAGTAGGGCTGTGGCAGGGGGCTATCAGCCCCAGCATTTT. The whole variable domain, remainder taken from reference TRBV19 and TRBJ1-5, is DGGITQSPKYLFRKEGQNVTLSCEQNLNHDAMYWYRQDPGQGLRLIYYSQIVNDFQKGDIAEGYSVSREKKESFPLTVTSAQKNPTAFYLCASRAVAGGYQPQHFGDGTRLSIL.

In nucleotides, the CDR3 is TGTGCCAGCAGCTTCGGGGTCGGGAATTCACCCCTCCACTTT. As protein: CASSFGVGNSPLHF. The chain combines TRBV7-9 with TRBJ1-6; no firm D call. Per the germline V gene, CDR1 is SEHNR and CDR2 is FQNEAQ (reference sequence). Trimming removed 3 bases from V and 7 bases from J, with 10 bases in between. The CDR3 contains 14 residues. The variable domain in full, with the rest retrieved from reference TRBV7-9 and TRBJ1-6, is DTGVSQNPRHKITKRGQNVTFRCDPISEHNRLYWYRQTLGQGPEFLTYFQNEAQLEKSRLLSDRFSAERPKGSFSTLEIQRTEQGDSAMYLCASSFGVGNSPLHFGNGTRLTVT.

J is TRBJ2-2 and V is TRBV30; either TRBD1 or TRBD2 may fit D (6 bases each). V lost 7 bases to trimming and J lost 5 bases, with 20 bases between them. Germline CDR1 is GTSNPN and CDR2 is SVGIG (reference sequence). The CDR3 has 15 residues. The CDR3 nucleotides are TGTGCCTTAGGGAAGGGGGGAGCTGATACCGGGGAGCTGTTTTTT. Translation gives CALGKGGADTGELFF.

The V gene is TRBV12-3 or TRBV12-4, the J gene TRBJ1-2; 10 bases fit TRBD1. V lost 5 bases, J lost 8 bases, and 5 bases stayed unmatched. The CDR3 totals 13 residues. This CDR3 reads CASSPGTGDGYTF. CDR3 nucleotides: TGTGCCAGCAGTCCCGGGACAGGGGACGGCTACACCTTC.

This chain joins TRBV7-2 and TRBJ2-3, with 13 bases fitting TRBD2. With 5 bases clipped from V and 5 bases from J, the junction kept 7 bases outside the gene matches. CDR3 length: 16 amino acids. Germline V gene data show CDR1 as SGHTA and CDR2 as FQGNSA. CDR3 residues: CASSPPGLAGLDTQYF. The CDR3 bases are TGTGCCAGCAGCCCGCCGGGACTAGCGGGATTAGATACGCAGTATTTT.

This chain uses TRBV7-3 with TRBJ1-6; D remains unclear. V shed 2 bases and J shed 5 bases, with 7 bases lying between them. This CDR3 contains 14 residues. Germline V gives CDR1 SGHTA, CDR2 FQGTGA. As DNA, the CDR3 is TGTGCCAGCAGCTTAGGGCTAAATAATTCACCCCTCCACTTT. It translates to CASSLGLNNSPLHF.

This sequence joins TRBV3-1 (or the pseudogene TRBV3-2) and TRBJ1-1; D is perhaps TRBD1 (5 bases). This CDR3 comprises 14 residues. V shed 0 bases and J shed 4 bases, with 9 bases lying between them. Germline V lookup: CDR1 LGHDT, CDR2 YNNKEL (reference sequence). CDR3 region: CASSQDRVGTEAFF. Here the CDR3 DNA reads TGTGCCAGCAGCCAAGACAGGGTCGGCACTGAAGCTTTCTTT.

The chain combines TRBV10-3 with TRBJ2-3, with D perhaps assigned TRBD1 or TRBD2 (5 bases each). The germline gives CDR1 ENHRY, CDR2 SYGVKD. The CDR3 spans 15 residues. Between the trimmed V and J ends, which lost 6 bases and 5 bases, there was a span of 18 bases. Written as DNA, the CDR3 is TGTGCCATCAGGGGGGACGTCAACCACCTAGATACGCAGTATTTT. Translated, it gives CAIRGDVNHLDTQYF.

The chain recombines TRBV2 with TRBJ1-2; D is unresolved. Looked up from germline, CDR1 is SNHLY and CDR2 is FYNNEI. Trimming removed 8 bases at V and 6 bases at J, with 13 bases between. The CDR3 extends over 12 amino acids. CDR3 amino acids: CASSATGNGYTF. The CDR3 DNA reads TGTGCCAGCTCGGCAACGGGGAATGGCTACACCTTC.

V and J are TRBV5-8 and TRBJ1-2, with TRBD1 as a possible D gene (6 bases). Germline V lookup: CDR1 SGHTS, CDR2 YDEGEE. Trimming left V 2 bases short and J 7 bases short, with 21 bases between. The CDR3 totals 16 residues. Here the CDR3 reads CASSFLQGQGIGGYTF. CDR3 coding DNA: TGTGCCAGCAGCTTTCTCCAGGGGCAGGGGATTGGTGGCTACACCTTC.

V usage is TRBV9 and J usage is TRBJ1-3, with no clear D. The V gene lost 4 bases and the J gene lost 7 bases, with 18 bases spanning the gap. CDR1 is SGDLS, CDR2 YYNGEE, per germline. This CDR3 has 15 residues. In nucleotides, the CDR3 is TGTGCCAGCAGCCGATCGGCGGGGTTCGGGAACACCATATATTTT. Translated, it gives CASSRSAGFGNTIYF.

This chain joins TRBV9 and TRBJ2-3; no clear D. CDR1 and CDR2 from the germline V gene are SGDLS and YYNGEE. The ends were cut back, 0 bases at V and 4 bases at J, with 6 bases in the middle. The CDR3 spans 13 residues. The chain's CDR3 is CASSVETSDTQYF. The CDR3 DNA sequence: TGTGCCAGCAGCGTAGAAACATCAGATACGCAGTATTTT. Combining the CDR3 with reference TRBV9 and TRBJ2-3 gives the whole variable domain DSGVTQTPKHLITATGQRVTLRCSPRSGDLSVYWYQQSLDQGLQFLIQYYNGEERAKGNILERFSAQQFPDLHSELNLSSLELGDSALYFCASSVETSDTQYFGPGTRLTVL.

The rearrangement links TRBV7-3 to TRBJ2-3; 9 bases are a match to TRBD2. CDR1 is SGHTA, CDR2 FQGTGA, per germline. There are 16 residues in the CDR3. With 5 bases clipped from V and 9 bases from J, the junction kept 15 bases outside the gene matches. The CDR3 is CASSPINSGGRETQYF. As DNA, the CDR3 is TGTGCCAGCAGCCCAATAAATAGCGGGGGTAGAGAGACGCAGTATTTT.

This chain links TRBV15 with TRBJ2-1; D not certain. V dropped 7 bases and J dropped 5 bases, with 6 bases sitting between them. The CDR3 consists of 11 residues. CDR1 and CDR2 from the germline V gene are LNHNV and YYDKDF (reference sequence). The CDR3: CATKKHNEQFF. Written as DNA, the CDR3 is TGTGCCACCAAGAAGCACAATGAGCAGTTCTTC.

V usage is TRBV28 and J usage is TRBJ1-1, with unresolved D. With 5 bases removed from V and 4 bases from J, the gap between germline ends came to 8 bases. CDR1 and CDR2 from the germline V gene are MDHEN and SYDVKM. The CDR3 has 12 residues. The CDR3 DNA follows: TGTGCCAGCAGTCCTAGTTTCACTGAAGCTTTCTTT. This gives the protein CASSPSFTEAFF.

This rearrangement joins TRBV7-9 to TRBJ2-1; TRBD2 agrees at 9 bases. The trim removed 2 bases at V and 0 bases at J, leaving 2 bases unmatched. This CDR3 has 16 residues. Germline CDR1 is SEHNR and CDR2 is FQNEAQ (reference sequence). CDR3 loop: CASSLLAGHSYNEQFF. Here the CDR3 DNA reads TGTGCCAGCAGCTTACTAGCGGGACACTCCTACAATGAGCAGTTCTTC.

The chain couples TRBV6-2 or TRBV6-3 to TRBJ2-1; 9 nucleotides agree with TRBD1. V dropped 5 bases and J dropped 3; count of bases not matched to a gene: 5. Germline-derived CDR1 and CDR2 are MNHEY and SVGEGT. The CDR3 has 15 amino acids. The CDR3 DNA follows: TGTGCCAGCAGTCAGGACAGGGGTCGCTACAATGAGCAGTTCTTC. Translating it yields CASSQDRGRYNEQFF.

The chain uses TRBV27 and TRBJ2-3; D call uncertain. This CDR3 has 17 residues. Trimming pared 3 bases from V and 3 bases from J, leaving 19 bases between. Germline lookup yields CDR1 MNHEY and CDR2 SMNVEV (reference sequence). This CDR3 is CASSFHPGGLLTDTQYF. CDR3 DNA sequence: TGTGCCAGCAGTTTCCACCCTGGTGGGCTATTGACAGATACGCAGTATTTT.

The V call is TRBV5-5, the J call TRBJ1-1; TRBD1 agrees at 7 bases. This CDR3 comprises 15 residues. In germline, CDR1 is SGHKS, CDR2 YYEKEE (reference sequence). V was pared by 5 bases and J by 0 bases, with 7 bases of the junction left unmatched. CDR3 region: CASSRPDRLNTEAFF. CDR3 nucleotides: TGTGCCAGCAGTCGCCCGGACAGGTTGAACACTGAAGCTTTCTTT.

In its sample, this clone was seen a few times. The chain combines TRBV27 with TRBJ2-3; D is unresolved. Trimming stripped 5 bases from V and 5 bases from J, with 14 bases between. The CDR3 is 14 residues long. The V gene's germline CDR1 is MNHEY and CDR2 SMNVEV (reference sequence). The CDR3 DNA sequence: TGTGCCAGCAGTACTTTCACTACGGGAGATACGCAGTATTTT. It translates to CASSTFTTGDTQYF.

The chain combines TRBV19 with TRBJ1-1; TRBD1 aligns across 7 bases. The CDR3 is 15 residues long. J gave up 5 bases and V 3 bases, and 9 bases lay outside the gene matches. Germline CDR1 LNHDA, CDR2 SQIVND (reference sequence). CDR3 sequence (DNA): TGTGCCAGTAGTATGGGGGGACAGCGGGCGACTGAAGCTTTCTTT. This gives the protein CASSMGGQRATEAFF.

The V and J genes are TRBV6-1 and TRBJ1-2; 7 bases align to TRBD1. CDR1 is MNHNS and CDR2 is SASEGT in the germline V gene. V lost 2 bases to trimming and J lost 8 bases; unmatched junction nucleotides: 17. The CDR3 contains 17 residues. The CDR3 reads CASSERRAEQGLRGYTF. As DNA, the CDR3 is TGTGCCAGCAGTGAACGGCGGGCAGAACAGGGGTTGAGGGGCTACACCTTC.

CDR3 bases: TGTGCCATCAGCAGACAGGAAACCGGGGAGCTGTTTTTT. This gives the protein CAISRQETGELFF. The V and J genes are TRBV10-3 and TRBJ2-2; tentative D call: TRBD1 (6 bases). Trimming took 6 bases from V and 5 from J, leaving 10 bases between them. Germline CDR1 ENHRY, CDR2 SYGVKD. The CDR3 contains 13 residues.

The V call is TRBV11-1, the J call TRBJ2-3; TRBD2 aligns across 8 bases. The ends lost 5 bases at V and 0 bases at J; junction bases unmatched: 1. This CDR3 contains 14 residues. Germline CDR1 SGHAT, CDR2 FQDESV (reference sequence). Written as DNA, the CDR3 is TGTGCCAGCAGCGCTAGCGGGAGCACAGATACGCAGTATTTT. This sequence encodes CASSASGSTDTQYF.